Below are 20 T cell receptor beta chains sequenced from a single sample in a study of T cells in women clearing cervical HPV infection. Some clones are missing from TCRdb's copy, which holds only in-frame ones; the method was immunoSEQ multiplex PCR. The sample shows 20,000 to 25,000 clones, and about 9.1% sits with its ten largest clones. Material for sequencing was blood buffy coat. The receptors here all came from a woman aged 18-70 years with a cervical HPV16 infection that either progressed to CIN3+ or cleared (not recorded which).

Concerning this clone itself: The read comes to an end 3 residues before the CDR3 does, leaving the germline J gene to fill in the end. This sequence joins TRBV18 and TRBJ1-6; 8 nucleotides line up with TRBD1. Trimming removed 10 bases from V and 7 bases from J; junction bases left unmatched: 6. The CDR3 is made up of 13 amino acids. Germline lookup yields CDR1 KGHSH and CDR2 LQKENI. The CDR3 reads CATTGGANSPLHF. Partial CDR3 DNA: TGTGCCACAACAGGGGGGGCCAATTCACCC.

To note about this clone: The read is 3 residues too short to cover the CDR3 end, so that end is filled in from the germline J gene. The V call is TRBV6-2 or TRBV6-3, the J call TRBJ2-1; TRBD1 agrees at 9 bases. The V segment lost 6 bases and the J segment 4 bases; nucleotides outside the gene matches: 4. Germline-derived CDR1 and CDR2 are MNHEY and SVGEGT. This CDR3 contains 14 residues. CDR3 DNA (partial): TGTGCCAGCAGGGGGACAGGGATTTACAATGAG. This translates into CASRGTGIYNE. The full CDR3 is CASRGTGIYNEQFF.

As to this clone: The read terminates 3 residues ahead of where the CDR3 ends, so the germline J gene completes it. This chain joins TRBV2 and TRBJ2-7, with 7 bases identical to TRBD2. The germline CDR1 and CDR2 sequences are SNHLY and FYNNEI. J lost 3 bases, V lost 7 bases, and 12 bases had no gene match. This CDR3 spans 15 amino acids. The CDR3 spells CASKWKRDLIYEQYF. The DNA read from the CDR3 is TGTGCCAGCAAATGGAAGCGGGATCTCATCTACGAG.

To note about this clone: The read is 3 residues too short to cover the CDR3 end, so that end is filled in from the germline J gene. The chain carries TRBV6-1 and TRBJ2-2; TRBD2 aligns across 8 bases. Germline-derived CDR1 and CDR2 are MNHNS and SASEGT. The CDR3 runs to 16 residues. Trimming at V came to 3 bases and at J to 3 bases, leaving 6 bases not matched to a gene. The CDR3 loop is CASSEPGAGDTGELFF. The CDR3 DNA, read in part, is TGTGCCAGCAGTGAGCCGGGAGCGGGAGACACCGGGGAG.

On this clone itself: The CDR3 end falls 3 residues outside the read, so it is completed with the germline J gene. This chain connects TRBV20-1 to TRBJ2-1, with 8 bases identical to TRBD2. J gave up 6 bases and V 0 bases, and 22 bases lay outside the gene matches. The germline CDR1 and CDR2 sequences are DFQATT and SNEGSKA (reference sequence). The CDR3 runs to 20 residues. This chain's CDR3 is CSARDTASPPRAGEFNEQFF. The sequenced part of the CDR3 DNA is TGCAGTGCTAGAGACACAGCGTCCCCCCCTCGAGCGGGAGAATTCAATGAG.

On this clone: The CDR3 end falls 3 residues outside the read, so it is completed with the germline J gene. The chain combines TRBV16 with TRBJ1-2, with TRBD1 matching over 8 bases. Germline V gene data show CDR1 as KGHSY and CDR2 as FQNENV. J gave up 0 bases and V 5 bases, and 5 bases lay outside the gene matches. This CDR3 spans 15 amino acids. CDR3 sequence: CASSIRTGTNYGYTF. Partial CDR3 DNA: TGTGCCAGCAGCATACGGACAGGGACTAACTATGGC. Based on the CDR3 plus reference TRBV16 and TRBJ1-2, the full variable domain is GEEVAQTPKHLVRGEGQKAKLYCAPIKGHSYVFWYQQVLKNEFKFLISFQNENVFDETGMPKERFSAKCLPNSPCSLEIQATKLEDSAVYFCASSIRTGTNYGYTFGSGTRLTVV.

CDR3 amino acids: CASSLTSGNTDTQYF. The sequenced CDR3 bases are TGTGCCAGCAGCTTGACTAGCGGGAACACAGATACG. The chain uses TRBV7-3 and TRBJ2-3, with TRBD2 matching over 11 bases. The read ends 3 residues before the CDR3 terminus; that terminus is restored from the germline J gene. J lost 2 bases, V lost 3 bases, and 1 base had no gene match. CDR1 SGHTA and CDR2 FQGTGA come from the germline V gene. The CDR3 runs 15 residues. Looking up the rest from reference TRBV7-3 and TRBJ2-3 gives the full variable domain: GAGVSQTPSNKVTEKGKYVELRCDPISGHTALYWYRQSLGQGPEFLIYFQGTGAADDSGLPNDRFFAVRPEGSVSTLKIQRTERGDSAVYLCASSLTSGNTDTQYFGPGTRLTVL.

For this clone: From the germline J gene comes the end of the CDR3, since the read stops 3 residues before it. V and J are TRBV20-1 and TRBJ2-1, with 12 positions matching TRBD2. The CDR3 totals 18 residues. V lost 0 bases to trimming and J lost 8 bases; unmatched junction nucleotides: 14. CDR1 and CDR2 (germline): DFQATT, SNEGSKA (reference sequence). CDR3 region: CSARDGPSSGRAADEQFF. Partial CDR3 DNA: TGCAGTGCTAGAGATGGACCTTCTAGCGGGAGGGCCGCGGATGAG.

Of note for this clone: The read ends 3 residues shy of where the CDR3 ends; the end is completed using the germline J gene. The J gene is TRBJ2-6, the V gene TRBV14; TRBD1 aligns across 7 bases. The V gene end was trimmed by 4 bases and the J gene end by 0 bases; junction bases not matched to a gene: 9. CDR1 is SGHDN, CDR2 FVKESK, per germline. The CDR3 runs 18 residues. The covered CDR3 bases are TGTGCCAGCAGCCCTTGGACAGGCTTGAGCTCTGGGGCCAACGTC. It is translated as CASSPWTGLSSGANV. The full CDR3 sequence reads CASSPWTGLSSGANVLTF.

Partial CDR3 DNA: TGTGCCAGCTCACCACGGACAGGGGAGGACTATGGC. Amino acid sequence: CASSPRTGEDYG. The full CDR3 protein is CASSPRTGEDYGYTF. The V call is TRBV18, the J call TRBJ1-2, with 9 nucleotides matching TRBD1. The CDR3 end is not reached by the read, which stops 3 residues before it; the germline J gene fills it in. Germline values: CDR1 KGHSH, CDR2 LQKENI. The V segment lost 1 base and the J segment 3 bases; nucleotides outside the gene matches: 3. The CDR3 spans 15 residues.

About this clone itself: The missing CDR3 end, 3 residues past where the read stops, is filled in from the germline J gene. V gene TRBV19 combines with J gene TRBJ2-7; tentatively, D is TRBD2 (5 bases). Between the trimmed V and J ends, which lost 3 bases and 2 bases, there was a span of 14 bases. The CDR3 length is 15 residues. Germline V gene data show CDR1 as LNHDA and CDR2 as SQIVND (reference sequence). CDR3 region: CASSISAGLTYEQYF. The DNA read from the CDR3 is TGTGCCAGTAGTATTTCCGCGGGTTTAACCTACGAG.

Details on this clone: Sequencing ends 3 residues short of the CDR3 end; the germline J gene provides the rest. V is TRBV6-2 or TRBV6-3 and J is TRBJ2-2; TRBD2 might be the D (5 bases). The CDR3 runs 14 residues. Trimming cost V 1 base and J 7 bases, with 10 bases left between them. CDR1 MNHEY and CDR2 SVGEGT come from the germline V gene. The CDR3 DNA, read in part, is TGTGCCAGCAGTTACTTGACTACACGCGGGGAG. As protein: CASSYLTTRGE. The whole CDR3 is CASSYLTTRGELFF.

CDR3 region: CAIRQDYGYTF. The part of the CDR3 DNA that was read is TGTGCCATCAGACAGGACTATGGC. V and J are TRBV7-2 and TRBJ1-2, with D possibly matching TRBD1 (6 bases). The read gets to within 3 residues of the CDR3 end, and the germline J gene fills in the rest. V was pared by 10 bases and J by 3 bases, with 9 bases between. Germline lookup yields CDR1 SGHTA and CDR2 FQGNSA. The CDR3 has 11 amino acids.

Considering frequency, this clone is medium-sized. The read finishes 3 residues shy of the CDR3 end, and the germline J gene is used to complete it. The chain joins TRBV2 to TRBJ2-3, with 12 bases aligning to TRBD2. The CDR3 runs 15 residues. V gave up 4 bases and J gave up 5 bases; unmatched junction bases: 4. CDR1 is SNHLY and CDR2 is FYNNEI in the germline V gene. CDR3 DNA (partial): TGTGCCAGCAGTGGACTAGCGGGGGCGGTAGATACG. It yields the protein CASSGLAGAVDT. The complete CDR3 protein is CASSGLAGAVDTQYF.

As to this clone: From the germline J gene comes the end of the CDR3, since the read stops 3 residues before it. The chain joins TRBV7-8 to TRBJ2-5; 14 bases are shared with TRBD2. V shed 5 bases and J 4 bases; nucleotides not matched to a gene: 9. This CDR3 has 17 residues. Germline V lookup: CDR1 SGHVS, CDR2 FQNEAQ. CDR3 DNA (partial): TGTGCCAGCAGCCCCTGGGGACTAGCGGGAGCAGGAGAGACC. It specifies CASSPWGLAGAGET. The full-length CDR3 reads as CASSPWGLAGAGETQYF.

Worth noting for this clone: Sequencing ends 3 residues short of the CDR3 end; the germline J gene provides the rest. V is TRBV10-1 and J is TRBJ2-2; D might be TRBD1 (6 bases). The CDR3 runs to 12 residues. Trimming removed 5 bases from V and 7 bases from J, with 8 bases in between. Looked up from germline, CDR1 is WNHNN and CDR2 is SYGVQD (reference sequence). This chain's CDR3 is CASSSGVGELFF. The DNA read from the CDR3 is TGCGCCAGCAGTTCAGGGGTCGGGGAG.

Concerning this clone itself: The DNA ends 3 residues before the CDR3 does, and the rest of the CDR3 is filled in from the germline J gene. This sequence joins TRBV18 and TRBJ2-2; D may be TRBD1 (7 bases). V lost 6 bases, J lost 2 bases, and 13 bases lay in between. The CDR3 totals 15 residues. Germline values: CDR1 KGHSH, CDR2 LQKENI. The CDR3 loop is CASSEGARNTGELFF. The CDR3 bases that were read are TGTGCCAGCTCGGAGGGGGCCCGCAACACCGGGGAG.

Points on this clone: The CDR3 end falls 3 residues outside the read, so it is completed with the germline J gene. The chain links TRBV5-4 to TRBJ2-1, with TRBD2 matching 7 bases. The length of the CDR3 is 15 residues. J gave up 3 bases and V 3 bases, and 6 bases lay outside the gene matches. Germline CDR1 and CDR2: SGHNT and YYREEE (reference sequence). The CDR3 sequence: CASSSGTGGYNEQFF. CDR3 DNA, as far as it was read: TGTGCCAGCAGCTCCGGGACGGGGGGCTACAATGAG.

In the case of this clone: The read terminates 3 residues before the CDR3 end, so the remaining end is supplied by the germline J gene. This chain connects TRBV18 to TRBJ2-5; maybe TRBD2 (6 bases). Trimming cost V 2 bases and J 5 bases, with 15 bases left between them. In germline, CDR1 is KGHSH, CDR2 LQKENI. The length of the CDR3 is 15 residues. The CDR3 region is CASSPNPTSQETQYF. The DNA read from the CDR3 is TGTGCCAGCTCACCAAATCCTACTAGCCAGGAGACC.

CDR3 DNA (partial): TGCGCCAGCAGCTCCCAGGGCAACACTGAA. It codes for CASSSQGNTE. The whole CDR3 sequence is CASSSQGNTEAFF. The chain combines TRBV5-1 with TRBJ1-1; D possibly corresponds to TRBD1 (5 bases). The read halts 3 residues ahead of the CDR3 end, with the missing end drawn from the germline J gene. With 3 bases removed from V and 2 bases from J, the gap between germline ends came to 8 bases. CDR1 is SGHRS and CDR2 is YFSETQ in the germline V gene. The CDR3 length is 13 residues. The complete variable domain, with remaining parts taken from reference TRBV5-1 and TRBJ1-1, reads KAGVTQTPRYLIKTRGQQVTLSCSPISGHRSVSWYQQTPGQGLQFLFEYFSETQRNKGNFPGRFSGRQFSNSRSEMNVSTLELGDSALYLCASSSQGNTEAFFGQGTRLTVV.